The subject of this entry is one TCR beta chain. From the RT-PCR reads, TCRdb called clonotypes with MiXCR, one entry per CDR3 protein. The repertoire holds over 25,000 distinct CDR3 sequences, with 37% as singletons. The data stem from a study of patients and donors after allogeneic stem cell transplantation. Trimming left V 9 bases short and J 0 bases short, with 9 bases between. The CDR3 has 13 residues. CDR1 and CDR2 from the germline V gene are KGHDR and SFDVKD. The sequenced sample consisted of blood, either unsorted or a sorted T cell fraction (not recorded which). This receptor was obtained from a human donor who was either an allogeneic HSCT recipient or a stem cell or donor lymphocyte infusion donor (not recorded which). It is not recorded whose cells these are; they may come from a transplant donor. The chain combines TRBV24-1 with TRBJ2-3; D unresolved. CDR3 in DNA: TGTGCCACCCAACCCCCGAGCACAGATACGCAGTATTTT. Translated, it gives CATQPPSTDTQYF.